A single sample is the source of the 9 T cell receptor beta chains below, sequenced in a study of blood T cell repertoires in COVID-19. Clones were read by immunoSEQ multiplex PCR, and TCRdb kept only the in-frame ones, dropping some. The sample has a few hundred thousand clones; over 80% are singletons. Sequencing was done on a sample of PBMCs or T cells enriched from blood (not recorded which). The receptor set was obtained from a man aged 18 to 30 with acute COVID-19.

The rearrangement joins TRBV4-1 to TRBJ2-1, with D possibly being TRBD1 (5 bases). The CDR3 spans 20 residues. V was clipped by 6 bases and J by 9 bases, with 36 bases between them. Germline V gene data show CDR1 as MGHRA and CDR2 as YSYEKL. CDR3 in amino acids: CASSMVKQVPYSQLRSEQFF. The CDR3 DNA is TGCGCCAGCAGTATGGTGAAACAGGTACCCTATTCCCAACTACGAAGTGAGCAGTTCTTC.

This chain joins TRBV7-2 and TRBJ2-5, with 10 bases aligning to TRBD2. Germline V gene lookup returns CDR1 SGHTA and CDR2 FQGNSA. The CDR3 has 16 residues. V lost 3 bases and J lost 4; bases outside the gene matches: 8. Here the CDR3 DNA reads TGTGCCAGCAGCTTGGAATCTACTAGCGGGGTAGAGACCCAGTACTTC. Its translation is CASSLESTSGVETQYF.

The chain couples TRBV19 to TRBJ2-2, with 8 bases matching TRBD1. The CDR3 extends over 15 amino acids. Per germline, CDR1 LNHDA and CDR2 SQIVND (reference sequence). V was pared by 5 bases and J by 0 bases, with 2 bases of the junction left unmatched. CDR3 nucleotides: TGTGCCAGTAGTGGACAGGGCGCGAACACCGGGGAGCTGTTTTTT. As protein: CASSGQGANTGELFF. Supplemented by reference TRBV19 and TRBJ2-2, the full variable domain reads DGGITQSPKYLFRKEGQNVTLSCEQNLNHDAMYWYRQDPGQGLRLIYYSQIVNDFQKGDIAEGYSVSREKKESFPLTVTSAQKNPTAFYLCASSGQGANTGELFFGEGSRLTVL.

The DNA of the CDR3 is TGTGCCAGCAGTGAGGCAGGCTTTGGAAACACCATATATTTT. Its protein is CASSEAGFGNTIYF. The genes are TRBV2 and TRBJ1-3, with D unclear. Germline lookup yields CDR1 SNHLY and CDR2 FYNNEI. This CDR3 spans 14 amino acids. V was clipped by 3 bases and J by 3 bases, with 9 bases between them.

V and J are TRBV3-1 (or the pseudogene TRBV3-2) and TRBJ2-3, with 7 bases aligning to TRBD2. CDR1 is LGHDT, CDR2 YNNKEL, per germline (reference sequence). V shed 5 bases, J shed 0 bases, and the junction held 8 bases outside the gene matches. The CDR3 is made up of 16 amino acids. The CDR3 spells CASSDKRDASTDTQYF. The CDR3 DNA reads TGTGCCAGCAGCGATAAGCGGGACGCTAGCACAGATACGCAGTATTTT.

The rearrangement joins TRBV10-3 to TRBJ2-2; the match to TRBD2 covers 13 bases. The germline gives CDR1 ENHRY, CDR2 SYGVKD. The CDR3 is 16 residues long. V was clipped by 8 bases and J by 5 bases; unmatched bases: 8. CDR3 bases: TGTGCCATCGACACTAGCGGGAGGGCCGGAACCGGGGAGCTGTTTTTT. Its translation: CAIDTSGRAGTGELFF.

This chain joins TRBV14 and TRBJ2-6; D unresolved. V was pared by 1 base and J by 0 bases, with 13 bases between. CDR1 is SGHDN, CDR2 FVKESK, per germline. The CDR3 has 18 amino acids. The CDR3 here is CASSQVPFAGSGANVLTF. The DNA of the CDR3 is TGTGCCAGCAGCCAAGTTCCCTTCGCAGGCTCTGGGGCCAACGTCCTGACTTTC.

V is TRBV25-1 and J is TRBJ1-3; D ambiguous. V was shortened by 7 bases and J by 0 bases, with 10 bases between the two germline ends. Per germline, CDR1 MGHDK and CDR2 SYGVNS. This CDR3 comprises 14 residues. CDR3 DNA: TGTGCCAGCACCGGGTCCCTCTCTGGAAACACCATATATTTT. Its translation is CASTGSLSGNTIYF.

The rearrangement uses TRBV19 and TRBJ1-5, with D unclear. The CDR3 sequence is 14 residues long. Germline CDR1 and CDR2: LNHDA and SQIVND (reference sequence). V lost 7 bases to trimming and J lost 1 base, with 11 bases between them. The CDR3 here is CASNTAGSNQPQHF. The CDR3 DNA sequence: TGTGCCAGTAACACAGCGGGAAGCAATCAGCCCCAGCATTTT.